Below, 28 T cell receptor beta chains from the same sample are listed, as sequenced in a study of early T cells in non-severe SARS-CoV-2 infection. Each CDR3 protein is one row after TCRdb ran MiXCR on the 5' RACE reads. The data hold around 44,000 distinct CDR3 sequences, with roughly 9.8% observed a single time. The sequencing sample was made of whole blood. The receptors come from an adult who was a healthcare worker with PCR-confirmed SARS-CoV-2 infection or an uninfected control (not recorded which).

This clonotype was detected only a few times. The chain carries TRBV30 and TRBJ2-2; maybe TRBD1 (5 bases). The CDR3 is made up of 11 amino acids. Between the trimmed V and J ends, which lost 4 bases and 6 bases, there was a span of 6 bases. The V gene's germline CDR1 is GTSNPN and CDR2 SVGIG (reference sequence). The CDR3 reads CAWKGAGELFF. In nucleotides, the CDR3 is TGTGCCTGGAAAGGGGCCGGGGAGCTGTTTTTT.

This clonotype has at least ten counts. The chain recombines TRBV5-1 with TRBJ2-5, with D unclear. CDR1 SGHRS and CDR2 YFSETQ come from the germline V gene. The CDR3 runs to 15 residues. The V end lost 0 bases, the J end lost 1 base, and 10 bases lay between the germline ends. CDR3 loop: CASSLVAGIQETQYF. The CDR3 DNA sequence: TGCGCCAGCAGCTTGGTTGCTGGCATCCAAGAGACCCAGTACTTC.

This clonotype was observed many times. V and J are TRBV9 and TRBJ2-7; D remains ambiguous. Trimming took 3 bases from V and 4 from J, leaving 11 bases between them. The CDR3 sequence is 13 residues long. CDR1 is SGDLS and CDR2 is YYNGEE in the germline V gene. CDR3 sequence reads: CASSADGEYEQYF. The CDR3, as DNA: TGTGCCAGCAGCGCCGACGGTGAATACGAGCAGTACTTC.

In this sample, this clonotype turned up many times. The chain combines TRBV6-6 with TRBJ2-7, with 7 bases lining up with TRBD2. The V gene's germline CDR1 is MNHNY and CDR2 SVGAGI (reference sequence). The CDR3 totals 12 residues. CDR3 protein: CAIGEGPYEQYF. DNA of the CDR3: TGTGCTATAGGGGAGGGCCCCTACGAGCAGTACTTC.

The table lists this clonotype with many counts. The chain links TRBV28 to TRBJ1-4; D call uncertain. The V end was cut by 3 bases, the J end by 4 bases, with 18 bases between. CDR3 length equals 17 residues. Germline V gives CDR1 MDHEN, CDR2 SYDVKM. CDR3 loop: CASSLLPAPRNNEKLFF. The CDR3 DNA is TGTGCCAGCAGTTTGCTCCCCGCTCCTAGAAATAATGAAAAACTGTTTTTT.

Comments on this clonotype: This clone may be a read error of a much larger clone one base away. The conserved phenylalanine or tryptophan normally closing the CDR3 is absent here, so this likely arose from a read error. In DNA form, the CDR3 reads TGTGCCACCGCCGGAGACGCAGCGGGACTCACAGATACGCAGTATTCT. This encodes CATAGDAAGLTDTQYS. The genes are TRBV10-3 and TRBJ2-3; 7 nucleotides align to TRBD2. J lost 2 bases, V lost 10 bases, and 15 bases had no gene match. CDR1 and CDR2 (germline): ENHRY, SYGVKD. The CDR3 has 16 amino acids.

The table lists this clonotype with many counts. This rearrangement joins TRBV12-5 to TRBJ1-1, with D uncertain. V was shortened by 5 bases and J by 4 bases, with 14 bases between the two germline ends. Germline V gives CDR1 LGHNT, CDR2 FRNRAP. The CDR3 runs 14 residues. In DNA form, the CDR3 reads TGTGCTAGTGGTCAAGACACGAAGGGCACTGAAGCTTTCTTT. It encodes CASGQDTKGTEAFF.

At least ten counts were recorded for this clonotype. The V call is TRBV18, the J call TRBJ2-3, with a weak D call TRBD2 (5 bases). The germline V gene encodes CDR1 KGHSH and CDR2 LQKENI. V gave up 6 bases and J gave up 0 bases, with 10 bases separating them. This CDR3 comprises 14 residues. The CDR3 DNA reads TGTGCCAGCTCCCGAGAGCGGAGCACAGATACGCAGTATTTT. It yields the protein CASSRERSTDTQYF.

Many counts were recorded for this clonotype. The chain links TRBV20-1 to TRBJ2-1, with a tentative D call TRBD2 (5 bases). The CDR3 runs 12 residues. Germline V CDR1 and CDR2: DFQATT, SNEGSKA (reference sequence). The V and J ends lost 6 bases and 10 bases respectively, with 16 bases between them. CDR3 in amino acids: CSAGGTAAEQFF. In DNA, the CDR3 is TGCAGTGCCGGCGGAACAGCGGCAGAGCAGTTCTTC.

Comments on this clonotype: This may arise from a read error, as a much more abundant clone is one base away. V usage is TRBV7-9 and J usage is TRBJ2-6, with D possibly matching TRBD1 (6 bases). This CDR3 spans 15 amino acids. CDR1 is SEHNR, CDR2 FQNEAQ, per germline (reference sequence). CDR3 bases: TGTGCCAGCAGCGATACAGGGACCGGGGCCAACGTCCCGACTTTC. As protein: CASSDTGTGANVPTF.

A single count supports this clonotype. A read error may explain this, as a much larger clone is one base away. J is TRBJ2-5 and V is TRBV11-2, with 11 bases lining up with TRBD1. J lost 10 bases, V lost 3 bases, and 7 bases had no gene match. Per the germline V gene, CDR1 is SGHAT and CDR2 is FQNNGV. This CDR3 has 14 amino acids. The CDR3 nucleotides read TGTGCCAGCAGCTTCCGGGACAGGGGGGATATCCAGTACTTC. Its translation: CASSFRDRGDIQYF.

This clonotype was seen repeatedly, ten times or more. The chain has TRBV6-5 and TRBJ2-7; perhaps TRBD2 as D (5 bases). Germline-derived CDR1 and CDR2 are MNHEY and SVGAGI. The V and J ends lost 8 bases and 6 bases respectively, with 14 bases between them. The CDR3 loop spans 12 amino acids. The CDR3 loop reads CASGGRAGEQYF. In DNA, the CDR3 is TGTGCCAGCGGAGGTCGAGCCGGCGAGCAGTACTTC.

This clonotype was picked up a small number of times. The rearrangement links TRBV20-1 to TRBJ2-1, with D perhaps matching TRBD1 (5 bases). The V end was cut by 4 bases, the J end by 5 bases, with 6 bases between. The germline CDR1 and CDR2 sequences are DFQATT and SNEGSKA (reference sequence). The CDR3 is 11 residues long. This chain's CDR3 is CSANRNNEQFF. The CDR3 DNA reads TGCAGTGCTAACAGGAACAATGAGCAGTTCTTC.

This clonotype turned up a few times. The J gene is TRBJ2-1, the V gene TRBV11-2, with 7 bases fitting TRBD2. CDR3 length: 16 amino acids. The junction had 15 bases not matched to a gene; V was cut back by 3 bases and J by 10 bases. CDR1 SGHAT and CDR2 FQNNGV come from the germline V gene. The CDR3 protein is CASSFLLGGRAGEQFF. The CDR3 DNA is TGTGCCAGCAGCTTTCTCCTAGGTGGGAGGGCCGGGGAGCAGTTCTTC. The whole variable domain, remainder taken from reference TRBV11-2 and TRBJ2-1, is EAGVAQSPRYKIIEKRQSVAFWCNPISGHATLYWYQQILGQGPKLLIQFQNNGVVDDSQLPKDRFSAERLKGVDSTLKIQPAKLEDSAVYLCASSFLLGGRAGEQFFGPGTRLTVL.

The rearrangement links TRBV10-3 to TRBJ1-1, with TRBD1 matching 8 bases. V trimming: 6 bases; J trimming: 7 bases; junction bases outside the gene matches: 7. The CDR3 is made up of 13 amino acids. Germline lookup yields CDR1 ENHRY and CDR2 SYGVKD. The CDR3 region is CAIRDREGVEAFF. The CDR3 DNA follows: TGTGCCATCAGGGACAGGGAAGGAGTTGAAGCTTTCTTT.

This clonotype was seen more than once but under ten times. The V gene is TRBV4-1, the J gene TRBJ2-1, with TRBD2 matching over 8 bases. Losses at the gene ends were 0 bases for V and 6 bases for J; bases not matched to a gene: 13. The CDR3 is made up of 18 amino acids. Germline CDR1 MGHRA, CDR2 YSYEKL. This chain's CDR3 is CASSQDRFGDGRANEQFF. The CDR3 nucleotides read TGCGCCAGCAGCCAAGATAGGTTCGGGGACGGGAGGGCCAATGAGCAGTTCTTC.

This clonotype came up many times. CDR3 sequence reads: CASSLELLAGGEQYF. In DNA form, the CDR3 reads TGTGCCAGCAGCTTAGAATTGTTAGCGGGAGGGGAGCAGTACTTC. The chain joins TRBV13 to TRBJ2-7; 11 bases line up with TRBD2. This CDR3 has 15 residues. The V gene end was trimmed by 1 base and the J gene end by 7 bases; junction bases not matched to a gene: 6. In germline, CDR1 is PRHDT, CDR2 FYEKMQ (reference sequence).

There are a few counts of this clonotype. This chain links TRBV5-1 with TRBJ2-1; D is undetermined. V shed 2 bases and J shed 8 bases, with 8 bases lying between them. Germline V gene sequence: CDR1 SGHRS, CDR2 YFSETQ. This CDR3 is built from 12 residues. The CDR3 region is CASSLKSDEQFF. The DNA for the CDR3 is TGCGCCAGCAGCTTAAAATCCGATGAGCAGTTCTTC.

This clonotype was observed a few times. V and J are TRBV14 and TRBJ2-1; possible D gene TRBD2, 6 bases. Between the trimmed V and J ends, which lost 5 bases and 7 bases, there was a span of 21 bases. The CDR3 totals 16 residues. Germline V gene data show CDR1 as SGHDN and CDR2 as FVKESK. The DNA of the CDR3 is TGTGCCAGCAGCGCAACCCTAGCGCCCCCGGGGAATGAGCAGTTCTTC. Translating it yields CASSATLAPPGNEQFF.

This clonotype turned up a few times. The chain carries TRBV27 and TRBJ1-2; unclear D gene. The germline V gene has CDR1 MNHEY and CDR2 SMNVEV (reference sequence). There are 14 residues in the CDR3. Trimming took 0 bases from V and 8 from J, leaving 13 bases between them. The CDR3 DNA follows: TGTGCCAGCAGTTTATCGCAAACCTCCCCGGGCTACACCTTC. Translated: CASSLSQTSPGYTF.

This clonotype was picked up many times. This chain uses TRBV12-5 with TRBJ2-7, with a tentative D call TRBD2 (6 bases). Trimming cost V 7 bases and J 5 bases, with 15 bases left between them. Germline V CDR1 and CDR2: LGHNT, FRNRAP. CDR3 size: 13 residues. The DNA of the CDR3 is TGTGCTAGTGTCGCGGAGGGTACCCACGAGCAGTACTTC. Its translation is CASVAEGTHEQYF.

This clonotype showed up just a few times. At one boundary the junction diverges from the germline segment, which might be a read error. The rearrangement uses TRBV5-1 and TRBJ1-3, with 7 bases lining up with TRBD1. This CDR3 spans 16 amino acids. Germline V gives CDR1 SGHRS, CDR2 YFSETQ. The CDR3 nucleotides read TGCGCCAACAGCTTGGACCCTCCCGGGACAGACCTCAGGCTATATTTT. It yields the protein CANSLDPPGTDLRLYF. The entire variable domain, with the rest obtained from reference TRBV5-1 and TRBJ1-3, is as follows: KAGVTQTPRYLIKTRGQQVTLSCSPISGHRSVSWYQQTPGQGLQFLFEYFSETQRNKGNFPGRFSGRQFSNSRSEMNVSTLELGDSALYLCANSLDPPGTDLRLYFGEGSWLTVV.

The rearrangement uses TRBV2 and TRBJ1-1, with D perhaps TRBD1 (5 bases). Between the trimmed V and J ends, which lost 5 bases and 4 bases, there was a span of 11 bases. The CDR3 totals 13 residues. Germline values: CDR1 SNHLY, CDR2 FYNNEI. CDR3 protein: CASSLLGGTEAFF. CDR3 DNA sequence: TGTGCCAGCAGTCTTTTGGGGGGCACTGAAGCTTTCTTT. The variable domain in full, completed from reference TRBV2 and TRBJ1-1, reads EPEVTQTPSHQVTQMGQEVILRCVPISNHLYFYWYRQILGQKVEFLVSFYNNEISEKSEIFDDQFSVERPDGSNFTLKIRSTKLEDSAMYFCASSLLGGTEAFFGQGTRLTVV.

This clonotype came up many times. The chain is built from TRBV7-6 and TRBJ2-1, with 15 bases lining up with TRBD2. Per the germline V gene, CDR1 is SGHVS and CDR2 is FNYEAQ. V dropped 4 bases and J dropped 7; count of bases not matched to a gene: 2. This CDR3 is built from 15 residues. The CDR3 here is CASSSGTSGRNEQFF. The CDR3 bases are TGTGCCAGCAGCTCCGGGACTAGCGGGAGGAATGAGCAGTTCTTC. Looking up the rest from reference TRBV7-6 and TRBJ2-1 gives the full variable domain: GAGVSQSPRYKVTKRGQDVALRCDPISGHVSLYWYRQALGQGPEFLTYFNYEAQQDKSGLPNDRFSAERPEGSISTLTIQRTEQRDSAMYRCASSSGTSGRNEQFFGPGTRLTVL.

On this clonotype: Possible read error: a much larger clone is one base away. The chain is built from TRBV20-1 and TRBJ2-7; D not resolved. The length of the CDR3 is 15 residues. V dropped 0 bases and J dropped 4 bases, with 16 bases sitting between them. Germline V gives CDR1 DFQATT, CDR2 SNEGSKA (reference sequence). CDR3 protein: CSARDWHAYGYEQYF. CDR3 sequence (DNA): TGCAGTGCTAGAGATTGGCATGCCTATGGTTACGAGCAGTACTTC.

Details on this clonotype: At one boundary the junction diverges from the germline segment, which might be a read error. The V gene is TRBV6-2 or TRBV6-3, the J gene TRBJ2-1; TRBD2 matches 8 bases. This CDR3 has 14 residues. Germline V gives CDR1 MNHEY, CDR2 SVGEGT. Here the CDR3 reads CASSYSTRTSFAIF. The CDR3 bases are TGTGCCAGCAGTTACTCCACCCGGACTAGCTTTGCCATCTTC.

The CDR3 here is CASSFLDSQETQYF. CDR3 coding DNA: TGCGCCAGCAGCTTTCTGGATTCCCAAGAGACCCAGTACTTC. The J gene is TRBJ2-5, the V gene TRBV5-1; D is unclear. The CDR3 runs 14 residues. In germline, CDR1 is SGHRS, CDR2 YFSETQ. The V gene lost 2 bases and the J gene lost 1 base, with 9 bases spanning the gap.

The chain links TRBV20-1 to TRBJ2-5; tentatively, D is TRBD1 (5 bases). CDR3 size: 16 residues. Germline CDR1 and CDR2: DFQATT and SNEGSKA (reference sequence). V lost 5 bases and J lost 0, with 19 bases in between. The CDR3 nucleotides read TGCAGTGCTCGTCCGAGACAGTCTAAACACCAAGAGACCCAGTACTTC. Protein sequence: CSARPRQSKHQETQYF.